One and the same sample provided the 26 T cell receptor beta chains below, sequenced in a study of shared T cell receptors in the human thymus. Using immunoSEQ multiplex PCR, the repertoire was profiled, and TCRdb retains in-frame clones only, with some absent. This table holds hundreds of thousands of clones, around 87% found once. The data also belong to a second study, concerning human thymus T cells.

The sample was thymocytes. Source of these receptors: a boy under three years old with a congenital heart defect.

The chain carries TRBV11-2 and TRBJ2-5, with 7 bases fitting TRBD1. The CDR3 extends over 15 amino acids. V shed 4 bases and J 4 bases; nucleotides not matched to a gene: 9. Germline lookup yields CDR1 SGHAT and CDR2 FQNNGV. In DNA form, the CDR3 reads TGTGCCAGCAGCTGGATCCTGACAGGGAGAGAGACCCAGTACTTC. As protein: CASSWILTGRETQYF.

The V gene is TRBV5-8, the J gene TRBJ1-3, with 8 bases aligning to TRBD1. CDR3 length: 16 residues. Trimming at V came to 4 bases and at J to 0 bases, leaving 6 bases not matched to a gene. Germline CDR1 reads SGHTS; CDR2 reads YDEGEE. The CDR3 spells CASSPWTGHSGNTIYF. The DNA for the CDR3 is TGTGCCAGCAGCCCTTGGACAGGGCACTCTGGAAACACCATATATTTT.

CDR3 loop: CASIGSGRHGELFF. CDR3 coding DNA: TGTGCCAGCATCGGAAGCGGTCGCCACGGGGAGCTGTTTTTT. The chain is built from TRBV27 and TRBJ2-2; TRBD2 might be the D (5 bases). V lost 7 bases and J lost 7, with 16 bases in between. The germline V gene has CDR1 MNHEY and CDR2 SMNVEV (reference sequence). The CDR3 is made up of 14 amino acids.

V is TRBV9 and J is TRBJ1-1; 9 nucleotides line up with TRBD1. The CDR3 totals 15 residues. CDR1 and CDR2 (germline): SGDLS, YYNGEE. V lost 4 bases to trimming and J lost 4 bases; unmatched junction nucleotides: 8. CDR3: CASSLPDRGVTEAFF. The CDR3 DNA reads TGTGCCAGCAGCCTCCCGGACAGGGGTGTCACTGAAGCTTTCTTT.

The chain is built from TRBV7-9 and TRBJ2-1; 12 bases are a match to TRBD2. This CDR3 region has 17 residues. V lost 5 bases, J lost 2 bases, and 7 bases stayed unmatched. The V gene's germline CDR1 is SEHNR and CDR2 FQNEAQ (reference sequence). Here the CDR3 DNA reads TGTGCCAGCAGCCAAAGGACTAGCGGGGCCACCTACAATGAGCAGTTCTTC. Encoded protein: CASSQRTSGATYNEQFF.

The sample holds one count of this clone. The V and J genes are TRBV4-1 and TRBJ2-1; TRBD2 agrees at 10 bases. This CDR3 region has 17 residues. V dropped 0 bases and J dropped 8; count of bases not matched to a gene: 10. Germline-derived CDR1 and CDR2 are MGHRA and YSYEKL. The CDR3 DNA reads TGCGCCAGCAGCCAAGACCTAGCGGGAGTGGGGTGCGATGAGCAGTTCTTC. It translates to CASSQDLAGVGCDEQFF.

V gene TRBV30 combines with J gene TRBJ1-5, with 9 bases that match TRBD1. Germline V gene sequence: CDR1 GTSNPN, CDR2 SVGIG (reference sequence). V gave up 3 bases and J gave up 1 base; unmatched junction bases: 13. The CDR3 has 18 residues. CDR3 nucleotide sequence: TGTGCCTGGAGCGTCGGGACAGGGAATTCCCAAAGCAATCAGCCCCAGCATTTT. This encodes CAWSVGTGNSQSNQPQHF.

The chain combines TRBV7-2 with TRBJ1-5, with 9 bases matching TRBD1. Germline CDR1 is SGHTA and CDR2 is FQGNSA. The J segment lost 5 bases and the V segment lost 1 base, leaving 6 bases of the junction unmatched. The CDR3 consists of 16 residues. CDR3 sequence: CASSLGTGEIDQPQHF. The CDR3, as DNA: TGTGCCAGCAGCTTAGGGACAGGGGAGATTGATCAGCCCCAGCATTTT.

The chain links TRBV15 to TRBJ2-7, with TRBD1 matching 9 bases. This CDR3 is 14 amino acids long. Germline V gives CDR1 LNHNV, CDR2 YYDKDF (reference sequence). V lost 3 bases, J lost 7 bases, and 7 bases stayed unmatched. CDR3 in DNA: TGTGCCACCAGCAGTTGGGACAGGGACGGGGAGCAGTACTTC. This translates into CATSSWDRDGEQYF.

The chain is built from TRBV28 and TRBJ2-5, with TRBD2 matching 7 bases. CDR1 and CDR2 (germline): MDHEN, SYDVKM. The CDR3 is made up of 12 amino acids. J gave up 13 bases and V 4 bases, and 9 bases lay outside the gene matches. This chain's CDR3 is CASSSPTSRTYF. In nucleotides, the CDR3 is TGTGCCAGCAGTTCCCCGACTAGCAGAACGTACTTC.

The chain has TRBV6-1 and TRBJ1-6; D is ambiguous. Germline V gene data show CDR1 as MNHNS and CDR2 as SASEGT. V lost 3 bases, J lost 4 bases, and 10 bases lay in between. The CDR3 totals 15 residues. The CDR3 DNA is TGTGCCAGCAGTGAGCACAGTGAATATAATTCACCCCTCCACTTT. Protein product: CASSEHSEYNSPLHF.

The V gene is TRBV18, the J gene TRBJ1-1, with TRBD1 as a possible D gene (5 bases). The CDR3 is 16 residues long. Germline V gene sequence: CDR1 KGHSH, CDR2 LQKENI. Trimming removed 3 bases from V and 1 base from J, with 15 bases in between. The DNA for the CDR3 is TGTGCCAGCTCACCTGGAGGGGTCAACCCGAACACTGAAGCTTTCTTT. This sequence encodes CASSPGGVNPNTEAFF. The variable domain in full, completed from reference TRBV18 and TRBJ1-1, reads NAGVMQNPRHLVRRRGQEARLRCSPMKGHSHVYWYRQLPEEGLKFMVYLQKENIIDESGMPKERFSAEFPKEGPSILRIQQVVRGDSAAYFCASSPGGVNPNTEAFFGQGTRLTVV.

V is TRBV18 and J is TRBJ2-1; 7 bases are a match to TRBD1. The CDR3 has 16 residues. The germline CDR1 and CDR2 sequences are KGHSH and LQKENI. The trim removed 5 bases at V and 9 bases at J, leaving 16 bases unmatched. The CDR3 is CASSTNPGQLWVEQFF. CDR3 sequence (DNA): TGTGCCAGCTCAACGAATCCGGGACAGCTTTGGGTTGAGCAGTTCTTC.

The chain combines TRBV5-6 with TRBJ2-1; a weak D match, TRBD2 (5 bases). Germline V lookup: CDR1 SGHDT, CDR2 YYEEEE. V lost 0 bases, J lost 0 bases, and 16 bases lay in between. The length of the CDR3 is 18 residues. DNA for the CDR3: TGTGCCAGCAGCTTGGCCTCGGAGCGGTTCAACTCCTACAATGAGCAGTTCTTC. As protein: CASSLASERFNSYNEQFF.

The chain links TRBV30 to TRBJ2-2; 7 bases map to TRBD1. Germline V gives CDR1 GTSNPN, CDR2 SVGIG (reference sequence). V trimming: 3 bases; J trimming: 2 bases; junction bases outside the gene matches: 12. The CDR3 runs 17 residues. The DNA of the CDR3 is TGTGCCTGGAGCCGGACAGGACCGGAGCCCAACACCGGGGAGCTGTTTTTT. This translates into CAWSRTGPEPNTGELFF.

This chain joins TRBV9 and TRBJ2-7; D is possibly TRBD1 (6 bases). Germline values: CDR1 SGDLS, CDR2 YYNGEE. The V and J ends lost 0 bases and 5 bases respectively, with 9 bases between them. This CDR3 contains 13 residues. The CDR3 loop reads CASSVDRADEQYF. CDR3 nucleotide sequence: TGTGCCAGCAGCGTAGACAGGGCCGACGAGCAGTACTTC.

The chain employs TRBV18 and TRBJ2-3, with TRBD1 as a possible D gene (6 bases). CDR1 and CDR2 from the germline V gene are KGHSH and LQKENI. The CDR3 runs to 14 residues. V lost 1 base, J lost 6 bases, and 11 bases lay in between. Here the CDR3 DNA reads TGTGCCAGCTCACCACTTGTCGACAGGGATACGCAGTATTTT. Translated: CASSPLVDRDTQYF.

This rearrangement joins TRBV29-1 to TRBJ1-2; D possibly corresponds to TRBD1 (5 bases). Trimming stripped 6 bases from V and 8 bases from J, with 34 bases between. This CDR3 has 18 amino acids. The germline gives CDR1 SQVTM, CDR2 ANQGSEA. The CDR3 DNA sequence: TGCAGCGTCCCTGCGCATTCGACGGGACTTCCCTGTTTACGGGGCTACACCTTC. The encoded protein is CSVPAHSTGLPCLRGYTF.

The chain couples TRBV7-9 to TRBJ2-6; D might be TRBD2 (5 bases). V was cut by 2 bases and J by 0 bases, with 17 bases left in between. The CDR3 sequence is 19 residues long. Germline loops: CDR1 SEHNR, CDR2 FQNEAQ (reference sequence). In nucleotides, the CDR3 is TGTGCCAGCAGCTTATTACCGGGGAACCTTAGCTCTGGGGCCAACGTCCTGACTTTC. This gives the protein CASSLLPGNLSSGANVLTF.

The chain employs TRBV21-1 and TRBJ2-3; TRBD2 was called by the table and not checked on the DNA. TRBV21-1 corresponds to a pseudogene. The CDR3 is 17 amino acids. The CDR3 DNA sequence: TGTGCCAGCAGCAAATTAGCAGCGGGAGGCTTCACAGATACGCAGTATTTT. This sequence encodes CASSKLAAGGFTDTQYF.

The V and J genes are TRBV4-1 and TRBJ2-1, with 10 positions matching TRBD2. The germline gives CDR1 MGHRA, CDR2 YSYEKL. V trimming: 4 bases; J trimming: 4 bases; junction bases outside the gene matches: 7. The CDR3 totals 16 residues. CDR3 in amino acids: CASSPPTSGEYNEQFF. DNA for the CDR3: TGCGCCAGCAGCCCGCCAACTAGCGGGGAGTACAATGAGCAGTTCTTC.

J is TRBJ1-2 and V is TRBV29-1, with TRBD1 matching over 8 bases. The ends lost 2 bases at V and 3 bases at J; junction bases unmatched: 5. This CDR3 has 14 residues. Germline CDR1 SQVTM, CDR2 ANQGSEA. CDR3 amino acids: CSVEIPDRDYGYTF. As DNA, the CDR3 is TGCAGCGTTGAAATACCGGACAGGGACTATGGCTACACCTTC.

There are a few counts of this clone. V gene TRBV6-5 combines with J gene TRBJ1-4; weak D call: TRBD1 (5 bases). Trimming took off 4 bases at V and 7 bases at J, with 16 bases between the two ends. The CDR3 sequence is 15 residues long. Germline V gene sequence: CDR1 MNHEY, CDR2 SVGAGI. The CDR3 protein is CASSSRWGVGEKLFF. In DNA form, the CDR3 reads TGTGCCAGCAGTTCTCGGTGGGGGGTCGGTGAAAAACTGTTTTTT.

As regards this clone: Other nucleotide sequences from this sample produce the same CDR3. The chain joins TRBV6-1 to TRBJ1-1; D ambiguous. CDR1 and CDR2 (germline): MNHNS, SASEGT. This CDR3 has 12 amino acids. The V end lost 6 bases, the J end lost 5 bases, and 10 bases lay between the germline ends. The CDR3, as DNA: TGTGCCAGCAGGGAGGGAGGGACTGAAGCTTTCTTT. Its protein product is CASREGGTEAFF.

This CDR3 reads CASSSGNTGELFF. The DNA for the CDR3 is TGTGCCAGCAGTTCAGGGAACACCGGGGAGCTGTTTTTT. V gene TRBV28 combines with J gene TRBJ2-2; D gene ambiguous. Trimming cost V 4 bases and J 1 base, with 4 bases left between them. Germline CDR1 MDHEN, CDR2 SYDVKM. The CDR3 spans 13 residues.

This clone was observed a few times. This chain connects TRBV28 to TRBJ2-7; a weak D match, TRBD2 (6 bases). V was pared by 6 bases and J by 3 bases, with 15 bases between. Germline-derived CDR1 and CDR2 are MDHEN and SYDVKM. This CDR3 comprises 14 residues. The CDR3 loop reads CASSPLGGNYEQYF. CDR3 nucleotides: TGTGCCAGCAGCCCCCTGGGAGGAAACTACGAGCAGTACTTC.